Described below is a single T cell receptor (beta chain) sequence and its context. With ten immunoSEQ deep assay plates, unsorted PBMC DNA underwent sequencing. Only in-frame clones appear in the TCRdb table, and some are missing; sequencing was by immunoSEQ multiplex PCR. This table holds 470,000 or so clones, over 70% found once. Trimming removed 2 bases from V and 2 bases from J, with 5 bases in between. Germline lookup yields CDR1 ENHRY and CDR2 SYGVKD. CDR3 length equals 13 residues. The data stem from a study of shared clonotypes between healthy human individuals. This rearrangement joins TRBV10-3 to TRBJ2-3; D is unclear. This TCR derives from a woman between 35 and 50 years old in good health. Some clones in this sample may be carry-over from other donors' samples. The sequenced material came from PBMCs. In DNA form, the CDR3 reads TGTGCCATCAGTGAGGGACCCACAGATACGCAGTATTTT. The encoded protein is CAISEGPTDTQYF.